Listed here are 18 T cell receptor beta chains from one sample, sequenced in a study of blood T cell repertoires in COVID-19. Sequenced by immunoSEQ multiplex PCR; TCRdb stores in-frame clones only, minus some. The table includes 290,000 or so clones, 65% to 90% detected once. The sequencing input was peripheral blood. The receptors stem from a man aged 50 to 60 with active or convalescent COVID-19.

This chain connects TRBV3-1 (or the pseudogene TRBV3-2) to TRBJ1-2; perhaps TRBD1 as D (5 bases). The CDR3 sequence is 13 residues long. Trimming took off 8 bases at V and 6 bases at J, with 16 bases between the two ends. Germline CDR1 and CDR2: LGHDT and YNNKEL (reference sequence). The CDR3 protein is CASAGLLGDGYTF. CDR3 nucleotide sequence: TGTGCCAGCGCGGGACTCCTAGGGGATGGCTACACCTTC.

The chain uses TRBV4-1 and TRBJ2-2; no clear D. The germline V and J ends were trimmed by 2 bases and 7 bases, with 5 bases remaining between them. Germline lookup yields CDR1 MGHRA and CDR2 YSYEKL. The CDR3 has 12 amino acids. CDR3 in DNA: TGCGCCAGCAGCCAAACCTACGGGGAGCTGTTTTTT. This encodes CASSQTYGELFF.

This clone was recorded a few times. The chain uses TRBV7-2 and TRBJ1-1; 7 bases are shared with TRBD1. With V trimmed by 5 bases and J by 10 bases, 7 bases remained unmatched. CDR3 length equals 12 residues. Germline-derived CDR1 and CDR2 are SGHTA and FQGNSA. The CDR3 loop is CASSKDRVGAFF. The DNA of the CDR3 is TGTGCCAGCAGCAAAGACAGGGTCGGAGCTTTCTTT.

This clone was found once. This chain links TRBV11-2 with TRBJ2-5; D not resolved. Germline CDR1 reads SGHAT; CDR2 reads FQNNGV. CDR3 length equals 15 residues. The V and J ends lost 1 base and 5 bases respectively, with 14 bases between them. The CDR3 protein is CASSLGIRVGETQYF. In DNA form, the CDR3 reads TGTGCCAGCAGCTTAGGAATACGGGTTGGCGAGACCCAGTACTTC.

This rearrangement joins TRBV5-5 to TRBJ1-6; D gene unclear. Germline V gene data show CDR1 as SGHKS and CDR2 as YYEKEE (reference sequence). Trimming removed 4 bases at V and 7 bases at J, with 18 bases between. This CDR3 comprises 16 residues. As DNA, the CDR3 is TGTGCCAGCAGCCAAGCGCATACCCGAGGGAATTCACCCCTCCACTTT. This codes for CASSQAHTRGNSPLHF.

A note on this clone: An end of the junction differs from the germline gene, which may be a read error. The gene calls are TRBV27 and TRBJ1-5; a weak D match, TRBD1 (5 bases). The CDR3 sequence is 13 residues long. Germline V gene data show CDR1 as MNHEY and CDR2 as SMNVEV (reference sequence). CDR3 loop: CASSSGGNRPQHF. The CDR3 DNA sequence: TGTGCCAGCAGTTCCGGGGGGAATCGGCCCCAGCATTTT.

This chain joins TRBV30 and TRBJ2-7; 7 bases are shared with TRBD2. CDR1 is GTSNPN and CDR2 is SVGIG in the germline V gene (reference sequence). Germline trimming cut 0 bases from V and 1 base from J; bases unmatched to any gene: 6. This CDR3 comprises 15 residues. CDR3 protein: CAWSVGLAESYEQYF. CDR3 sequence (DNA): TGTGCCTGGAGTGTAGGCCTAGCGGAGTCCTACGAGCAGTACTTC. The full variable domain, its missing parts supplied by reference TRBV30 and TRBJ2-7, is SQTIHQWPATLVQPVGSPLSLECTVEGTSNPNLYWYRQAAGRGLQLLFYSVGIGQISSEVPQNLSASRPQDRQFILSSKKLLLSDSGFYLCAWSVGLAESYEQYFGPGTRLTVT.

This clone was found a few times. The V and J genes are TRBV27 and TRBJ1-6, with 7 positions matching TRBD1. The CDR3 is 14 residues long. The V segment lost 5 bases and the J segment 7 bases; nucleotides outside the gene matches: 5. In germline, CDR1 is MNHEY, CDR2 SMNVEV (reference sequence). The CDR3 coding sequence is TGTGCCAGCAGTCTCGGGACAGTGAATTCACCCCTCCACTTT. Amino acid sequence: CASSLGTVNSPLHF.

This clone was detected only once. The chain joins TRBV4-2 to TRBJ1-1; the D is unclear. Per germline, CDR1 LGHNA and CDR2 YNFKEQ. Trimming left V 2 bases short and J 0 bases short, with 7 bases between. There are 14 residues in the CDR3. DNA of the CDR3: TGTGCCAGCAGCCAAAGCGAGATGAACACTGAAGCTTTCTTT. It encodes CASSQSEMNTEAFF.

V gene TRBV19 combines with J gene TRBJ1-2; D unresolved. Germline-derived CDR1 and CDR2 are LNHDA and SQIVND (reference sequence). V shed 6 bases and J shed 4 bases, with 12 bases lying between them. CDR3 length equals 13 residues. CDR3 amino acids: CASRAGRPYGYTF. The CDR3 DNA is TGTGCCAGTAGGGCGGGGAGGCCCTATGGCTACACCTTC.

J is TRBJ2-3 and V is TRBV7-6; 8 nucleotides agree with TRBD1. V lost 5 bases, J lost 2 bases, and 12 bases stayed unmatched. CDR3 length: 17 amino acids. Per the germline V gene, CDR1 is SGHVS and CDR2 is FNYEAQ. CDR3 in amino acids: CASSRIQSQGATDTQYF. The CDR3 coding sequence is TGTGCCAGCAGCCGAATCCAATCTCAGGGGGCCACAGATACGCAGTATTTT.

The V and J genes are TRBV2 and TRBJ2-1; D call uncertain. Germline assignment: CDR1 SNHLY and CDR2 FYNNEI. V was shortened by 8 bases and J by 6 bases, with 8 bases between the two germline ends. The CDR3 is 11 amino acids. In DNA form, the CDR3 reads TGTGCCAGCTACAGTCTCAATGAGCAGTTCTTC. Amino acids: CASYSLNEQFF.

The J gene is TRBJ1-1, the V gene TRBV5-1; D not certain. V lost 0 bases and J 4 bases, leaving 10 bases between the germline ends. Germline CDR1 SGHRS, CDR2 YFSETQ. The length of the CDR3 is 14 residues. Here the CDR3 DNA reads TGCGCCAGCAGCTTGGTTCGGGAGGGCACTGAAGCTTTCTTT. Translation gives CASSLVREGTEAFF.

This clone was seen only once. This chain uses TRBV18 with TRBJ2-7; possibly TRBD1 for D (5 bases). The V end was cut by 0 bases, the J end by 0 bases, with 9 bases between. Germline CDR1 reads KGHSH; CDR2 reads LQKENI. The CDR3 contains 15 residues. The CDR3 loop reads CASSPPQGSSYEQYF. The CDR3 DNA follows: TGTGCCAGCTCACCACCCCAGGGAAGCTCCTACGAGCAGTACTTC.

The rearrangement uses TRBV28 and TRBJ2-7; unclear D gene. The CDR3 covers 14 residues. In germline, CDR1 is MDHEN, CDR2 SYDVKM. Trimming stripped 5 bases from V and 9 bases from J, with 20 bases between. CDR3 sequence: CASSPYRQAEWQYF. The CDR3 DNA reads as TGTGCCAGCAGTCCTTATAGGCAGGCTGAGTGGCAGTACTTC.

The CDR3 region has the DNA TGTGCCAGTAGTATCGGGACTAGCGTTGTCCACGAGCAGTACTTC. It codes for CASSIGTSVVHEQYF. This chain joins TRBV19 and TRBJ2-7, with 10 positions matching TRBD2. There are 15 residues in the CDR3. V was pared by 3 bases and J by 5 bases, with 7 bases of the junction left unmatched. Germline CDR1 reads LNHDA; CDR2 reads SQIVND (reference sequence).

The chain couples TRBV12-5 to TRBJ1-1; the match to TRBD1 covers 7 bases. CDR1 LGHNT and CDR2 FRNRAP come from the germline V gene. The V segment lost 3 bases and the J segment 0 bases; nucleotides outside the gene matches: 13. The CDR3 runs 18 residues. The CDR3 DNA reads TGTGCTAGTGGTTTCTGGGGCAGGGGGTTGATCATGAACACTGAAGCTTTCTTT. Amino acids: CASGFWGRGLIMNTEAFF.

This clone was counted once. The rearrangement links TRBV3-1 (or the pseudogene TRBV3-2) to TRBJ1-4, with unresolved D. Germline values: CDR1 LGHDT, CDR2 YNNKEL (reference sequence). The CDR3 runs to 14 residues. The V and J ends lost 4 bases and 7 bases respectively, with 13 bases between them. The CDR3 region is CASSPGSSGEKLFF. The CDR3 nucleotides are TGTGCCAGCAGCCCCGGGTCTAGCGGTGAAAAACTGTTTTTT.